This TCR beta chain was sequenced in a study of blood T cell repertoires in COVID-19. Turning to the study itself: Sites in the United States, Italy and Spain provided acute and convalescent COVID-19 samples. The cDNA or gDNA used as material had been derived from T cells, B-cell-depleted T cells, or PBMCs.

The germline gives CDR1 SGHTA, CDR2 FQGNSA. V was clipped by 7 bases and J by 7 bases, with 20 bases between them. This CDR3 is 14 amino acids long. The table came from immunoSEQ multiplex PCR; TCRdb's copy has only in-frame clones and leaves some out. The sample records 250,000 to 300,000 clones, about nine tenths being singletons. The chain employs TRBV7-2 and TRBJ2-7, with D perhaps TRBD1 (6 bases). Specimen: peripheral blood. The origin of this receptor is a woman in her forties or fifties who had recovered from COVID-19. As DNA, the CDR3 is TGTGCCAGCAAGTCGGACAGAAGCCTTTCGGAGCAGTACTTC. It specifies CASKSDRSLSEQYF.